Each of the 23 T cell receptor beta chains below was sequenced from the same sample in a study of blood T cell repertoires in COVID-19. Data came from immunoSEQ multiplex PCR; TCRdb stores just in-frame clones and leaves some out. Of 150,000 to 190,000 clones listed, approximately 82% were seen once; the top ten hold almost 10%. The specimen was peripheral blood. The receptors originated from a woman in her fifties or sixties with acute or convalescent COVID-19.

This clone has a single count. The V and J genes are TRBV29-1 and TRBJ1-2; 8 nucleotides match TRBD1. After removal of 3 bases from V and 6 bases from J, the junction contained 3 bases not matched to a gene. This CDR3 spans 12 amino acids. Germline lookup yields CDR1 SQVTM and CDR2 ANQGSEA. The CDR3 DNA reads TGCAGCGTTGACAGGGGGCAGGATGGCTACACCTTC. It specifies CSVDRGQDGYTF.

The V call is TRBV7-3, the J call TRBJ1-6; D ambiguous. The CDR3 is 13 amino acids. With 2 bases removed from V and 7 bases from J, the gap between germline ends came to 6 bases. The germline gives CDR1 SGHTA, CDR2 FQGTGA. The CDR3 coding sequence is TGTGCCAGCAGCTTATACAAGAATTCACCCCTCCACTTT. This encodes CASSLYKNSPLHF.

A single count supports this clone. The rearrangement joins TRBV30 to TRBJ2-1; D ambiguous. The V and J ends lost 4 bases and 5 bases respectively, with 9 bases between them. CDR1 is GTSNPN, CDR2 SVGIG, per germline (reference sequence). The CDR3 loop spans 12 amino acids. The CDR3 loop reads CAWIRWNNEQFF. For the CDR3, the DNA is TGTGCCTGGATCAGGTGGAACAATGAGCAGTTCTTC.

The V gene is TRBV28, the J gene TRBJ1-1; 9 nucleotides align to TRBD1. Trimming cost V 6 bases and J 11 bases; bases outside gene matches: 7. The CDR3 loop spans 12 amino acids. Germline assignment: CDR1 MDHEN and CDR2 SYDVKM. CDR3 sequence reads: CASRGTGGQAFF. The CDR3 coding sequence is TGTGCCAGCAGAGGCACAGGGGGCCAGGCTTTCTTT.

The V gene is TRBV5-1, the J gene TRBJ2-3, with 12 bases lining up with TRBD1. The CDR3 is 16 residues long. Losses at the gene ends were 3 bases for V and 5 bases for J; bases not matched to a gene: 7. CDR1 is SGHRS, CDR2 YFSETQ, per germline. Here the CDR3 reads CASSSLGQGAGDTQYF. The CDR3 DNA reads as TGCGCCAGCAGCTCCCTGGGACAGGGGGCCGGAGATACGCAGTATTTT.

This clone was counted only a few times. This chain joins TRBV28 and TRBJ2-7, with 7 nucleotides matching TRBD1. The V gene's germline CDR1 is MDHEN and CDR2 SYDVKM. V lost 2 bases to trimming and J lost 5 bases; unmatched junction nucleotides: 6. The CDR3 consists of 14 residues. The DNA of the CDR3 is TGTGCCAGCAGTTTACGGACAGGTCAGGACGAGCAGTACTTC. It yields the protein CASSLRTGQDEQYF.

In the case of this clone: A junction end diverges from the germline sequence, so it may reflect a read error. The chain is built from TRBV7-9 and TRBJ2-1; no clear D. This CDR3 is 13 amino acids long. From germline, CDR1 is SEHNR and CDR2 FQNEAQ (reference sequence). The CDR3 is CAGSLFLQNEQFF. CDR3 nucleotides: TGTGCCGGCAGCTTATTTCTTCAGAATGAGCAGTTCTTC.

A few counts support this clone. V usage is TRBV15 and J usage is TRBJ2-5; D gene ambiguous. Per the germline V gene, CDR1 is LNHNV and CDR2 is YYDKDF (reference sequence). V lost 3 bases to trimming and J lost 3 bases, with 8 bases between them. The length of the CDR3 is 13 residues. CDR3 DNA: TGTGCCACCAGCAGCAGAATCAAAGAGACCCAGTACTTC. This translates into CATSSRIKETQYF.

The V call is TRBV6-6, the J call TRBJ2-7; 10 positions agree with TRBD1. J gave up 6 bases and V 3 bases, and 5 bases lay outside the gene matches. The CDR3 is 14 amino acids. Per germline, CDR1 MNHNY and CDR2 SVGAGI (reference sequence). Here the CDR3 reads CASSYAGTGVEQYF. The CDR3 nucleotides are TGTGCCAGCAGTTATGCCGGGACAGGGGTCGAGCAGTACTTC.

The chain carries TRBV15 and TRBJ2-7; D gene unclear. With 7 bases removed from V and 4 bases from J, the gap between germline ends came to 20 bases. Per germline, CDR1 LNHNV and CDR2 YYDKDF (reference sequence). The CDR3 loop spans 15 amino acids. CDR3: CATNDPQTDSYEQYF. The CDR3 DNA reads as TGTGCCACCAACGACCCCCAAACAGATTCGTACGAGCAGTACTTC.

This clone has only a few counts. At one end, the junction sequence differs from germline, possibly due to a read error. The chain has TRBV9 and TRBJ2-3; 14 bases agree with TRBD2. CDR3 length: 13 residues. Germline CDR1 is SGDLS and CDR2 is YYNGEE. CDR3 DNA: TGTGCCAGCAGCGCCTCCGGACTAGCGGGGGGTCTCTTT. Its protein is CASSASGLAGGLF. Drawing the rest from reference TRBV9 and TRBJ2-3, the complete variable domain is DSGVTQTPKHLITATGQRVTLRCSPRSGDLSVYWYQQSLDQGLQFLIQYYNGEERAKGNILERFSAQQFPDLHSELNLSSLELGDSALYFCASSASGLAGGLFGPGTRLTVL.

V usage is TRBV4-3 and J usage is TRBJ1-2; 9 nucleotides agree with TRBD1. This CDR3 is built from 16 residues. V lost 0 bases to trimming and J lost 5 bases; unmatched junction nucleotides: 7. From germline, CDR1 is LGHNA and CDR2 YSLEER. The CDR3 DNA is TGCGCCAGCAGCCAAGATATAACAGGGGGCGCGTATGGCTACACCTTC. Its translation: CASSQDITGGAYGYTF.

The chain is built from TRBV6-2 or TRBV6-3 and TRBJ1-1; the D gene is possibly TRBD1 (5 bases). The CDR3 has 14 residues. Germline V gene data show CDR1 as MNHEY and CDR2 as SVGEGT. Trimming pared 2 bases from V and 4 bases from J, leaving 11 bases between. For the CDR3, the DNA is TGTGCCAGCAGTTACAATCAGGGTCGCACTGAAGCTTTCTTT. Its translation is CASSYNQGRTEAFF.

The CDR3 is CASSSGQLRGEQYF. CDR3 coding DNA: TGTGCCAGCAGTTCTGGACAGCTCAGAGGCGAGCAGTACTTC. This chain joins TRBV6-5 and TRBJ2-7; TRBD1 is a possible D gene (6 bases). The CDR3 extends over 14 amino acids. Trimming pared 4 bases from V and 6 bases from J, leaving 16 bases between. Germline V gene lookup returns CDR1 MNHEY and CDR2 SVGAGI.

The J gene is TRBJ2-7, the V gene TRBV4-3, with 8 nucleotides matching TRBD1. The V gene's germline CDR1 is LGHNA and CDR2 YSLEER. After removal of 1 base from V and 4 bases from J, the junction contained 6 bases not matched to a gene. The CDR3 runs 15 residues. Written as DNA, the CDR3 is TGCGCCAGCAGCCAAGCGGCAGGGGGCGGGTACGAGCAGTACTTC. The encoded protein is CASSQAAGGGYEQYF.

V usage is TRBV4-1 and J usage is TRBJ1-4, with D unresolved. Germline V gene data show CDR1 as MGHRA and CDR2 as YSYEKL. V dropped 1 base and J dropped 7 bases, with 13 bases sitting between them. The CDR3 loop spans 15 amino acids. CDR3 bases: TGCGCCAGCAGCCAAGGTACGATCGGAGGTGAAAAACTGTTTTTT. This gives the protein CASSQGTIGGEKLFF.

This clone was counted a few times. The chain is built from TRBV19 and TRBJ1-2; perhaps TRBD1 as D (6 bases). The germline V gene has CDR1 LNHDA and CDR2 SQIVND (reference sequence). The CDR3 is 14 amino acids. The V and J ends lost 6 bases and 4 bases respectively, with 15 bases between them. As DNA, the CDR3 is TGTGCCAGTAGCGCCAGGGGTATAGGCTATGGCTACACCTTC. This codes for CASSARGIGYGYTF.

The V call is TRBV10-1, the J call TRBJ2-2; tentative D call: TRBD1 (6 bases). The germline gives CDR1 WNHNN, CDR2 SYGVQD (reference sequence). V lost 7 bases and J lost 0, with 6 bases in between. The CDR3 is made up of 13 amino acids. This chain's CDR3 is CASTGANTGELFF. The CDR3 coding sequence is TGCGCCAGCACAGGGGCGAACACCGGGGAGCTGTTTTTT.

This chain joins TRBV27 and TRBJ1-4; D is ambiguous. This CDR3 is 14 amino acids long. Trimming pared 4 bases from V and 8 bases from J, leaving 14 bases between. From germline, CDR1 is MNHEY and CDR2 SMNVEV (reference sequence). The chain's CDR3 is CASSSSGGREKLFF. The CDR3 DNA follows: TGTGCCAGCAGTTCATCAGGCGGGAGAGAAAAACTGTTTTTT.

This chain links TRBV18 with TRBJ2-1; TRBD2 agrees at 11 bases. The ends lost 4 bases at V and 5 bases at J; junction bases unmatched: 4. This CDR3 spans 15 amino acids. Germline CDR1 and CDR2: KGHSH and LQKENI. CDR3 amino acids: CASSRGTSGDNEQFF. CDR3 coding DNA: TGTGCCAGCTCACGCGGGACTAGCGGAGACAATGAGCAGTTCTTC.

The chain joins TRBV19 to TRBJ1-2; D might be TRBD1 (5 bases). The length of the CDR3 is 14 residues. Germline V gene data show CDR1 as LNHDA and CDR2 as SQIVND (reference sequence). V lost 1 base to trimming and J lost 4 bases, with 10 bases between them. The CDR3 is CASSIAQARYGYTF. In DNA, the CDR3 is TGTGCCAGTAGTATAGCACAGGCTCGCTATGGCTACACCTTC.

The chain recombines TRBV9 with TRBJ2-1; 7 bases fit TRBD1. CDR1 is SGDLS and CDR2 is YYNGEE in the germline V gene. There are 16 residues in the CDR3. V was clipped by 3 bases and J by 4 bases; unmatched bases: 10. CDR3 region: CASSEGAGLIYNEQFF. The CDR3 DNA is TGTGCCAGCAGCGAGGGGGCGGGCCTTATATACAATGAGCAGTTCTTC. The entire variable domain, with the rest obtained from reference TRBV9 and TRBJ2-1, is as follows: DSGVTQTPKHLITATGQRVTLRCSPRSGDLSVYWYQQSLDQGLQFLIQYYNGEERAKGNILERFSAQQFPDLHSELNLSSLELGDSALYFCASSEGAGLIYNEQFFGPGTRLTVL.

The CDR3 is CASRVGLAGEETQYF. In DNA form, the CDR3 reads TGTGCCAGCAGAGTGGGACTAGCGGGGGAAGAGACCCAGTACTTC. The chain combines TRBV2 with TRBJ2-5; 14 bases are a match to TRBD2. Germline V gene sequence: CDR1 SNHLY, CDR2 FYNNEI. The J segment lost 3 bases and the V segment lost 6 bases, leaving 3 bases of the junction unmatched. The CDR3 spans 15 residues.